The clone carrying this TCR beta chain was seen a few times. As the sequencing template, cDNA was produced by extracting RNA and reverse transcribing it. Clones were sequenced by immunoSEQ multiplex PCR, and TCRdb holds only the in-frame ones, with some missing. The table shows more than 200,000 clones, with over 60% occurring only once. As for treatment: oral pan-JAK inhibitor, 5-10 mg twice daily. The ends were cut back, 3 bases at V and 2 bases at J, with 11 bases in the middle. The V gene's germline CDR1 is SQVTM and CDR2 ANQGSEA. The CDR3 is 14 residues long. The data are from a study of CD8+ T cells in alopecia areata.

This clonotype was sampled from a human donor with alopecia areata. Specimen: CD4+ T cells sorted from blood, collected at week 4, from a patient treated with tofacitinib. The chain employs TRBV29-1 and TRBJ1-5; D perhaps matches TRBD1 (6 bases). The CDR3 here is CSVDLGGGNQPQHF. CDR3 DNA: TGCAGCGTTGATCTGGGGGGCGGCAATCAGCCCCAGCATTTT.